Listed below are T cell receptor beta chains from one sample, sequenced in a study of CD8+ T cells in alopecia areata. The protocol was immunoSEQ multiplex PCR, while the TCRdb copy is restricted to in-frame clones and leaves out a portion. The table has over 200,000 clones, 64% seen once. The specimen was CD4+ T cells sorted from blood, collected at week 4, from a patient treated with tofacitinib. The receptor set was obtained from a human donor with alopecia areata. Each CDR3 is given with its conserved first and last residue. D genes are given only for firm matches. The size entry is marked missing in some rows and otherwise reads once, few, many or a size class.

j_gene	d_gene	abundance	v_gene	CDR3aa	CDR3nt
TRBJ1-5	TRBD1	-	TRBV7-2	CASSLGQGQPQHF	TGTGCCAGCAGCTTAGGACAGGGTCAGCCCCAGCATTTT
TRBJ1-2	-	few	TRBV18	CASSPPDNLYGYTF	TGTGCCAGCTCACCCCCGGACAATCTCTATGGCTACACCTTC
TRBJ2-5	TRBD1	-	TRBV29-1	CSVEARTGALAQYF	TGCAGCGTTGAAGCTAGGACAGGGGCCTTGGCCCAGTACTTC
TRBJ2-5	-	-	TRBV23-1	CASSQSGLSQPLYQETQYF	TGCGCCAGCAGTCAATCAGGTCTCTCCCAACCTCTGTACCAAGAGACCCAGTACTTC
TRBJ1-6	-	few	TRBV27	CASSLLKGHNSPLHF	TGTGCCAGCAGTTTATTGAAAGGCCATAATTCACCCCTCCACTTT
TRBJ1-1	-	few	TRBV5-1	CASSFGSGMNTEAFF	TGCGCCAGCAGCTTCGGGTCAGGGATGAACACTGAAGCTTTCTTT
TRBJ1-1	-	few	TRBV11-2	CASSLGTAFTEAFF	TGTGCCAGCAGCTTAGGGACAGCGTTCACTGAAGCTTTCTTT
TRBJ1-4	-	-	TRBV5-4	CASSLGGINEKLFF	TGTGCCAGCAGCTTGGGGGGAATAAATGAAAAACTGTTTTTT
TRBJ2-7	TRBD1	few	TRBV29-1	CSVEATGFLSEQYF	TGCAGCGTTGAAGCGACAGGGTTCCTCTCCGAGCAGTACTTC
TRBJ1-2	-	-	TRBV29-1	CSVVSWQRDYGYTF	TGCAGCGTAGTTAGCTGGCAAAGGGACTATGGCTACACCTTC
TRBJ2-3	-	-	TRBV25-1	CASSGSQGRDTQYF	TGTGCCAGCAGTGGATCACAGGGTAGGGATACGCAGTATTTT
TRBJ2-2	TRBD2	-	TRBV7-2	CASSLGTSGLTGELFF	TGTGCCAGCAGCTTAGGGACTAGCGGCCTCACCGGGGAGCTGTTTTTT
TRBJ1-2	-	-	TRBV10-3	CAISVSPGAEYGYTF	TGTGCCATCAGTGTTAGTCCGGGGGCGGAGTATGGCTACACCTTC
TRBJ2-6	TRBD1	few	TRBV25-1	CASSEGQGVRGANVLTF	TGTGCCAGCAGTGAAGGACAGGGGGTTCGGGGGGCCAACGTCCTGACTTTC
TRBJ2-1	-	-	TRBV30	CAWSPFSSYNEQFF	TGTGCCTGGAGTCCATTTAGCTCCTACAATGAGCAGTTCTTC
TRBJ1-2	-	-	TRBV4-1	CASSIDRARGYTF	TGCGCCAGCAGTATAGACAGAGCTCGGGGCTACACCTTC
TRBJ2-3	TRBD2	few	TRBV9	CASSEGTSGDTDTQYF	TGTGCCAGCAGCGAGGGGACTAGCGGGGACACAGATACGCAGTATTTT
TRBJ1-6	TRBD1	-	TRBV2	CATIRDRDSPLHF	TGTGCCACAATCCGGGACAGGGATTCACCCCTCCACTTT
TRBJ1-5	-	once	TRBV4-1	CASSQVQVGGHQPQHF	TGCGCCAGCAGCCAAGTCCAAGTAGGGGGACATCAGCCCCAGCATTTT
TRBJ2-7	-	-	TRBV9	CASSVGRGSYEQYF	TGTGCCAGCAGCGTAGGGAGGGGATCCTACGAGCAGTACTTC
TRBJ1-2	TRBD1	-	TRBV11-2	CASSSSYGQGAPGYTF	TGTGCCAGCAGCAGCTCCTACGGACAGGGGGCTCCCGGCTACACCTTC
TRBJ1-1	-	once	TRBV5-1	CASSLGPILTEAFF	TGCGCCAGCAGCTTGGGACCTATCCTCACTGAAGCTTTCTTT
TRBJ2-7	-	-	TRBV29-1	CSVGVGTYEQYF	TGCAGCGTTGGCGTCGGTACCTACGAGCAGTACTTC
TRBJ2-5	-	few	TRBV29-1	CSVVGGETQYF	TGCAGCGTTGTAGGGGGAGAGACCCAGTACTTC
TRBJ1-2	TRBD1	once	TRBV29-1	CSVGDSLNYGYTF	TGCAGCGTGGGGGACAGTCTAAACTATGGCTACACCTTC
TRBJ2-6	-	-	TRBV10-2	CASSEVLSGANVLTF	TGCGCCAGCAGTGAGGTCCTCTCTGGGGCCAACGTCCTGACTTTC
TRBJ2-5	TRBD2	-	TRBV29-1	CSVGLRTSGVSVAQYF	TGCAGCGTTGGACTCCGGACTAGCGGGGTCAGCGTGGCCCAGTACTTC
TRBJ2-7	-	-	TRBV5-4	CASSLGAGAANEQYF	TGTGCCAGCAGCTTAGGAGCTGGGGCGGCGAACGAGCAGTACTTC